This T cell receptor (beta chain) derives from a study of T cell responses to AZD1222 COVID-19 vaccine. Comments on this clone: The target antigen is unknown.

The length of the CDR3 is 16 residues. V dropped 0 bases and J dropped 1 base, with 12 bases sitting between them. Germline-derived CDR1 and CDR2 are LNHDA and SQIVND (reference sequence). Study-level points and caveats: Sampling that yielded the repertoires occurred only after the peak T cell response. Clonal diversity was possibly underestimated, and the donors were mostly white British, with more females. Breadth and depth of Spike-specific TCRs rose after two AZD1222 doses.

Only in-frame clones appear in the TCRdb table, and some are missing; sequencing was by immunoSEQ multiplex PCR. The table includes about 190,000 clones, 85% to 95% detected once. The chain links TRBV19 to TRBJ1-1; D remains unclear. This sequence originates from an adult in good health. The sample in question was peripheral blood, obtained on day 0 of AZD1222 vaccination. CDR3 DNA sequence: TGTGCCAGTAGTATAGAATGGGAGACCAAGAACACTGAAGCTTTCTTT. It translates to CASSIEWETKNTEAFF.